This T cell receptor beta chain was retrieved from a study of blood T cell repertoires in COVID-19. Looking at the study overall: In each case, the material was cDNA or gDNA derived from T cells, B-cell-depleted T cells, or PBMCs.

Germline CDR1 SGHTA, CDR2 FQGNSA. The junction had 13 bases not matched to a gene; V was cut back by 5 bases and J by 9 bases. The CDR3 has 15 amino acids. Here immunoSEQ multiplex PCR was the method, and the copy in TCRdb shows in-frame clones only, minus some. The sample comprises around 110,000 clones, 90% of which are singletons, and under 2% rests with the top ten. Sequenced input: peripheral blood. The chain recombines TRBV7-2 with TRBJ2-4, with TRBD2 matching 7 bases. The clonotype originates from a human donor with active COVID-19. The donor label of this sample is uncertain. This chain's CDR3 is CASSLSSGPTTIQYF. The CDR3, as DNA: TGTGCCAGCAGCCTCTCTAGCGGCCCGACCACCATTCAGTACTTC.